The 4 T cell receptor beta chains reported below all come from one sample, sequenced in a study of blood T cells in healthy people across ages. It was with a sample-barcoded 5' primer and a J-beta primer mix that a second PCR of about 6 to 12 cycles was run. Using its own MiXCR run on the 5' RACE reads, TCRdb lists one record per CDR3 protein. The profile shows about 1.6 million distinct CDR3 sequences, 30% to 35% of them singletons. Material for sequencing was blood. These receptor sequences come from a woman in her 30s in good health.

This clonotype showed up just a few times. The chain recombines TRBV4-2 with TRBJ1-2, with TRBD1 as a possible D gene (5 bases). V gave up 0 bases and J gave up 0 bases, with 14 bases separating them. In germline, CDR1 is LGHNA, CDR2 YNFKEQ. CDR3 length equals 17 residues. CDR3 DNA sequence: TGTGCCAGCAGCCAAGAGGTCTTGAGGGGACCTAACTATGGCTACACCTTC. Translation gives CASSQEVLRGPNYGYTF.

With respect to this clonotype: One end of the junction varies from germline; a read error may be responsible. The chain is built from TRBV28 and TRBJ2-1, with 8 nucleotides matching TRBD2. There are 17 residues in the CDR3. Germline V gene sequence: CDR1 MDHEN, CDR2 SYDVKM. The CDR3 region has the DNA TGTGCCAACAGTCGACATGAGCGGGAGCCTACCTACAATGAGCAGTTCTTC. Translation gives CANSRHEREPTYNEQFF.

This clonotype was seen only a few times. The chain is built from TRBV29-1 and TRBJ2-1; D not certain. The CDR3 has 14 residues. Trimming shortened V by 4 bases and J by 3 bases, and 13 bases separated the two germline ends. Germline-derived CDR1 and CDR2 are SQVTM and ANQGSEA. The CDR3 region has the DNA TGCAGCGTTGTTGAACAGATAGACTACAATGAGCAGTTCTTC. This codes for CSVVEQIDYNEQFF.

This clonotype was seen a handful of times. In DNA, the CDR3 is TGCGCCAGCAGCCAAATTCCACCCGGGACAGGGAACGAGCAGTACTTC. Its translation is CASSQIPPGTGNEQYF. The gene calls are TRBV4-1 and TRBJ2-7; TRBD1 agrees at 9 bases. V was pared by 2 bases and J by 5 bases, with 10 bases of the junction left unmatched. CDR3 length equals 16 residues. Germline lookup yields CDR1 MGHRA and CDR2 YSYEKL.